The rows below give T cell receptor beta chains drawn from one sample of a study of CD8 T cells in Susac syndrome. TCRdb re-derived calls from the immunoSEQ multiplex PCR reads in MiXCR, one entry per CDR3 protein. Of 170,000 or so distinct CDR3 sequences in the sample, roughly 95% were seen once. The source material was CD4+ T cells from PBMCs. These receptors were taken from a human donor with Susac syndrome. Each CDR3 is given with its conserved first and last residue. D genes are given only for firm matches. Size values are once, few and many counts, or a class for expanded clones, and some rows have none.

j_call: TRBJ1-3; v_call: TRBV10-3; clone_size: .; d_call: .; cdr3_length: 13; cdr3_nt: TGTGCCATCAGGAGGAACTCTGGAAACACCATATATTTT; cdr3_aa: CAIRRNSGNTIYF
j_call: TRBJ2-1; v_call: TRBV3-1; clone_size: .; d_call: .; cdr3_length: 13; cdr3_nt: TGTGCCAGCACCCCCGGGGTCAGGAATGAGCAGTTCTTC; cdr3_aa: CASTPGVRNEQFF
j_call: TRBJ1-2; v_call: TRBV11-2; clone_size: .; d_call: .; cdr3_length: 15; cdr3_nt: TGTGCCAGCAGCTCCCTAAATAGTCGGGATGGCGGCTACACCTTC; cdr3_aa: CASSSLNSRDGGYTF
j_call: TRBJ2-4; v_call: TRBV25-1; clone_size: .; d_call: .; cdr3_length: 13; cdr3_nt: TGTGCCAGCCTAGTGCGCCAGAAAAACATTCAGTACTTC; cdr3_aa: CASLVRQKNIQYF
j_call: TRBJ2-2; v_call: TRBV14; clone_size: .; d_call: .; cdr3_length: 15; cdr3_nt: TGTGCCAGCAGCCAACCCTGGAAACTTACCGGGGAGCTGTTTTTT; cdr3_aa: CASSQPWKLTGELFF
j_call: TRBJ2-3; v_call: TRBV20-1; clone_size: once; d_call: TRBD2; cdr3_length: 20; cdr3_nt: TGCAGTGCTAGACCCCGGGACAGAGGGACTAGCGGGAGGTTCGGGTATACGCAGTATTTT; cdr3_aa: CSARPRDRGTSGRFGYTQYF
j_call: TRBJ1-1; v_call: TRBV28; clone_size: .; d_call: .; cdr3_length: 12; cdr3_nt: TGTGCCAGCACCAGCGAGATCACTGAAGCTTTCTTT; cdr3_aa: CASTSEITEAFF
j_call: TRBJ1-1; v_call: TRBV29-1; clone_size: .; d_call: .; cdr3_length: 14; cdr3_nt: TGCAGCGTATCCGGGGGCAGGGGTATAATTGAAGCTTTCTTT; cdr3_aa: CSVSGGRGIIEAFF
j_call: TRBJ2-7; v_call: TRBV28; clone_size: .; d_call: .; cdr3_length: 12; cdr3_nt: TGTGCCAGCGGGCCGGCCCTGTACGAGCAGTACTTC; cdr3_aa: CASGPALYEQYF
j_call: TRBJ1-2; v_call: TRBV20-1; clone_size: .; d_call: .; cdr3_length: 13; cdr3_nt: TGCAGTGCTAGAGAGAGAGTTAACTATGGCTACACCTTC; cdr3_aa: CSARERVNYGYTF
j_call: TRBJ2-5; v_call: TRBV18; clone_size: .; d_call: TRBD1; cdr3_length: 16; cdr3_nt: TGTGCCAGCTCACCAAGGGACAGGCCCTCCCAAGAGACCCAGTACTTC; cdr3_aa: CASSPRDRPSQETQYF
j_call: TRBJ2-5; v_call: TRBV18; clone_size: .; d_call: .; cdr3_length: 13; cdr3_nt: TGTGCCAGCCAGGGAAAATTCCAAGAGACCCAGTACTTC; cdr3_aa: CASQGKFQETQYF
j_call: TRBJ2-5; v_call: TRBV7-9; clone_size: .; d_call: .; cdr3_length: 15; cdr3_nt: TGTGCCAGCAGCTTACTACAGGGTCTGGGTGAGACCCAGTACTTC; cdr3_aa: CASSLLQGLGETQYF
j_call: TRBJ1-1; v_call: TRBV29-1; clone_size: .; d_call: .; cdr3_length: 13; cdr3_nt: TGCAGCGTTGAGGAGACGAAGGGCGTTGAAGCTTTCTTT; cdr3_aa: CSVEETKGVEAFF
j_call: TRBJ2-2; v_call: TRBV9; clone_size: .; d_call: .; cdr3_length: 13; cdr3_nt: TGTGCCAGCAGACAGGTTAACACCGGGGAGCTGTTTTTT; cdr3_aa: CASRQVNTGELFF
j_call: TRBJ2-1; v_call: TRBV7-2; clone_size: .; d_call: TRBD2; cdr3_length: 15; cdr3_nt: TGTGCCAGCACCCTTACTAGCGGGGGTTACAATGAGCAGTTCTTC; cdr3_aa: CASTLTSGGYNEQFF
j_call: TRBJ1-6; v_call: TRBV6-6; clone_size: .; d_call: .; cdr3_length: 14; cdr3_nt: TGTGCCGGCGGCGGGAACTCCTATAATTCACCCCTCCACTTT; cdr3_aa: CAGGGNSYNSPLHF
j_call: TRBJ1-2; v_call: TRBV3-1; clone_size: .; d_call: .; cdr3_length: 13; cdr3_nt: TGTGCCAGCAGCCAGCAGGACAGCTATGGCTACACCTTC; cdr3_aa: CASSQQDSYGYTF
j_call: TRBJ1-2; v_call: TRBV20-1; clone_size: .; d_call: .; cdr3_length: 14; cdr3_nt: TGCAGTGCTAGTTTCGGGGGGGTTGGCTATGGCTACACCTTC; cdr3_aa: CSASFGGVGYGYTF
j_call: TRBJ2-5; v_call: TRBV4-3; clone_size: .; d_call: TRBD2; cdr3_length: 14; cdr3_nt: TGCGCCAGCAGCCCGCGGGAGGCCCAAGAGACCCAGTACTTC; cdr3_aa: CASSPREAQETQYF
j_call: TRBJ2-1; v_call: TRBV19; clone_size: .; d_call: .; cdr3_length: 13; cdr3_nt: TGTGCCAGTACAAGAGACTCCTACAATGAGCAGTTCTTC; cdr3_aa: CASTRDSYNEQFF
j_call: TRBJ2-3; v_call: TRBV12-3/TRBV12-4; clone_size: once; d_call: TRBD2; cdr3_length: 15; cdr3_nt: TGTGCCAGCAGTCCCTCGGGGGGGTGGACAGATACGCAGTATTTT; cdr3_aa: CASSPSGGWTDTQYF
j_call: TRBJ1-1; v_call: TRBV15; clone_size: .; d_call: TRBD1; cdr3_length: 15; cdr3_nt: TGTGCCACCAGCGGGGGGGACAGATTGAACACTGAAGCTTTCTTT; cdr3_aa: CATSGGDRLNTEAFF
j_call: TRBJ1-2; v_call: TRBV7-9; clone_size: .; d_call: .; cdr3_length: 15; cdr3_nt: TGTGCCAGCAGCCCCAGAGTAGGGACGGTCTATGGCTACACCTTC; cdr3_aa: CASSPRVGTVYGYTF
j_call: TRBJ2-5; v_call: TRBV3-1; clone_size: .; d_call: .; cdr3_length: 13; cdr3_nt: TGTGCCAGCAGCCAGGGGAGCGTGGAGACCCAGTACTTC; cdr3_aa: CASSQGSVETQYF
j_call: TRBJ2-1; v_call: TRBV11-2; clone_size: few; d_call: TRBD1; cdr3_length: 13; cdr3_nt: TGTGCCAGCAGCTTTGACAGGGGCACTGAGCAGTTCTTC; cdr3_aa: CASSFDRGTEQFF
j_call: TRBJ2-3; v_call: TRBV7-9; clone_size: .; d_call: .; cdr3_length: 11; cdr3_nt: TGTGCCAGCAGCTTTACAAATACGCAGTATTTT; cdr3_aa: CASSFTNTQYF
j_call: TRBJ2-5; v_call: TRBV2; clone_size: few; d_call: .; cdr3_length: 11; cdr3_nt: TGTGCCAGCCGACAGCAAGAGACCCAGTACTTC; cdr3_aa: CASRQQETQYF
j_call: TRBJ1-2; v_call: TRBV27; clone_size: .; d_call: .; cdr3_length: 15; cdr3_nt: TGTGCCAGCAGCATGAACACCGATGCGGTCTATGGCTACACCTTC; cdr3_aa: CASSMNTDAVYGYTF
j_call: TRBJ1-2; v_call: TRBV4-3; clone_size: .; d_call: TRBD1; cdr3_length: 15; cdr3_nt: TGCGCCAGCAGCCAAGCGACAGGGCAGGGTTATGGCTACACCTTC; cdr3_aa: CASSQATGQGYGYTF
j_call: TRBJ2-2; v_call: TRBV29-1; clone_size: .; d_call: .; cdr3_length: 15; cdr3_nt: TGCAGCGTTGAAGATTCGCCAGGGAGCACCGGGGAGCTGTTTTTT; cdr3_aa: CSVEDSPGSTGELFF
j_call: TRBJ2-5; v_call: TRBV29-1; clone_size: .; d_call: .; cdr3_length: 15; cdr3_nt: TGCAGCGCGCTGGGACACACCTGGGGCCAAGAGACCCAGTACTTC; cdr3_aa: CSALGHTWGQETQYF
j_call: TRBJ2-1; v_call: TRBV20-1; clone_size: .; d_call: .; cdr3_length: 15; cdr3_nt: TGCAGTGCGCCCAACCTTATTAGCGGAAACAATGAGCAGTTCTTC; cdr3_aa: CSAPNLISGNNEQFF
j_call: TRBJ2-6; v_call: TRBV5-4; clone_size: .; d_call: .; cdr3_length: 17; cdr3_nt: TGTGCCAGCAGCTCGGGGTCCCTAGCCCCTGGGGCCAACGTCCTGACTTTC; cdr3_aa: CASSSGSLAPGANVLTF
j_call: TRBJ1-4; v_call: TRBV6-2/TRBV6-3; clone_size: .; d_call: .; cdr3_length: 13; cdr3_nt: TGTGCAACCTCCGGGACCGTGAATGAAAAACTGTTTTTT; cdr3_aa: CATSGTVNEKLFF
j_call: TRBJ2-7; v_call: TRBV4-3; clone_size: .; d_call: .; cdr3_length: 15; cdr3_nt: TGCGCCAGCAGCCACAGACGGGCCGGCGCCTACGAGCAGTACTTC; cdr3_aa: CASSHRRAGAYEQYF
j_call: TRBJ1-1; v_call: TRBV9; clone_size: .; d_call: .; cdr3_length: 14; cdr3_nt: TGTGCCAGCAGCGTAGAGGCAGGGGTGACTGAAGCTTTCTTT; cdr3_aa: CASSVEAGVTEAFF
j_call: TRBJ2-2; v_call: TRBV4-2; clone_size: .; d_call: .; cdr3_length: 16; cdr3_nt: TGTGCCAGCAGCCATAAATCACTAATGGACACCGGGGAGCTGTTTTTT; cdr3_aa: CASSHKSLMDTGELFF
j_call: TRBJ2-1; v_call: TRBV7-9; clone_size: .; d_call: TRBD2; cdr3_length: 16; cdr3_nt: TGTGCCAGCAGCTTAGGCCTAGCGGGGGTCTACAATGAGCAGTTCTTC; cdr3_aa: CASSLGLAGVYNEQFF